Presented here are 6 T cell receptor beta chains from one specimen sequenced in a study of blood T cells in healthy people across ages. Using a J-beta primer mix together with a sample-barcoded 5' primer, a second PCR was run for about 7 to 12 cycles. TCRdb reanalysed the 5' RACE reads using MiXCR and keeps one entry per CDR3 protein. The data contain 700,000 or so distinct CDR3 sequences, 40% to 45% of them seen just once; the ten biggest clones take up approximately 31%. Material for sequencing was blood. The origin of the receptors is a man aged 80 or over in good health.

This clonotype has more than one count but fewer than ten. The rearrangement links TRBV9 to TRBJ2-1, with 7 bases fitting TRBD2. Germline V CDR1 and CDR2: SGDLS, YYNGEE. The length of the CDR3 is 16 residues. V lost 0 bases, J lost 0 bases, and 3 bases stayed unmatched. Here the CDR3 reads CASSVESGTSYNEQFF. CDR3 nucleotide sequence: TGTGCCAGCAGCGTAGAGAGCGGGACCTCCTACAATGAGCAGTTCTTC.

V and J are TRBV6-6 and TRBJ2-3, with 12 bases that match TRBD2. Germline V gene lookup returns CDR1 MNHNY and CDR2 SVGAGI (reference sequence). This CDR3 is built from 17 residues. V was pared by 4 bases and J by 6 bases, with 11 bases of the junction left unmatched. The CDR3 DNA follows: TGTGCCAGCAGTTCCTTCGGGCTAGCGGGAGGGAGTGATACGCAGTATTTT. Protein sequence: CASSSFGLAGGSDTQYF.

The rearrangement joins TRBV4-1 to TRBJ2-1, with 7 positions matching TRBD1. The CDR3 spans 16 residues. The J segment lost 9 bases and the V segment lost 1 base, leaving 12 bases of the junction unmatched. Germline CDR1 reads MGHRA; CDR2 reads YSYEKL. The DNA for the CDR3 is TGCGCCAGCAGCCAAGCGAATAAGGGGGCAGGCGGTGAGCAGTTCTTC. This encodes CASSQANKGAGGEQFF.

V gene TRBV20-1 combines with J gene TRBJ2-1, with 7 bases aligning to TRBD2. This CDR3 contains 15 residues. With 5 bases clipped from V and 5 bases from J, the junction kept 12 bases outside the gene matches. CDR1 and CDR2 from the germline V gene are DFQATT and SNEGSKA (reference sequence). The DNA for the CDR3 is TGCAGTGCTGACCCTGCGGGCGGGAGCGACAATGAGCAGTTCTTC. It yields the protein CSADPAGGSDNEQFF.

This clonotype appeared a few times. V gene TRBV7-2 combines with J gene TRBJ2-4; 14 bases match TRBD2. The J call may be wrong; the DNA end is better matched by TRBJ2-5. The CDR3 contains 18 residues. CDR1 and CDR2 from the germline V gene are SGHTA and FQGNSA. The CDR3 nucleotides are TGTGCCAGCAGCGCATCGACTAGCGGGGGGGCCTCAGGAGAGACCCAGTACTTC. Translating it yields CASSASTSGGASGETQYF.

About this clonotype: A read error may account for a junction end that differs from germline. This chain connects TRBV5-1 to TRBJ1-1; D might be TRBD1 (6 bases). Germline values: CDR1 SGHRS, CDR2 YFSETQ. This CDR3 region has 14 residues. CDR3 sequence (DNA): TGCGTCAGCAGCTTACAGGGCCCGAACACTGAAGCTTTCTTT. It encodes CVSSLQGPNTEAFF.